This TCR beta chain emerged from a study of cytomegalovirus exposure and HLA in healthy donors. The study's findings and limits: Some segments of the V type, notably TRBV6-2 and TRBV6-3, were excluded as indistinguishable.

Germline lookup yields CDR1 SGHTA and CDR2 FQGNSA. V lost 4 bases, J lost 5 bases, and 0 bases stayed unmatched. The CDR3 covers 12 residues. Notes on this clone: Antigen specificity is unknown.

PCR was performed using 60 Vbeta and 13 Jbeta primers. Using immunoSEQ multiplex PCR, the repertoire was profiled, and TCRdb retains in-frame clones only, with some absent. Altogether 110,000 to 150,000 clones are present, 78% being singletons, with the ten largest covering roughly 2.8%. Material for sequencing was PBMCs. The origin of this receptor is a male donor in good health and CMV-seronegative. This chain connects TRBV7-2 to TRBJ2-3; 7 nucleotides align to TRBD2. CDR3 residues: CASSSGGDTQYF. The DNA of the CDR3 is TGTGCCAGCAGCTCGGGGGGAGATACGCAGTATTTT.